This paragraph covers one T cell receptor (beta chain) sequence. Antigen specificity is unknown. The protocol was immunoSEQ multiplex PCR, while the TCRdb copy is restricted to in-frame clones and leaves out a portion. Of 80,000 to 100,000 clones listed, 85% to 95% are singletons. Pooling of second doses given at about 4 or about 12 weeks was done. This sample is part of a study of T cell responses to AZD1222 COVID-19 vaccine. Notes on the study in general: Recipients of two AZD1222 doses showed rising Spike-specific TCR breadth and depth. Nearly half of the spike-specific TCRs reportedly recognize variant regions that carry no mutations.

The CDR3 sequence is 15 residues long. V lost 0 bases and J 4 bases, leaving 14 bases between the germline ends. Per germline, CDR1 SGDLS and CDR2 YYNGEE. This receptor was identified in an adult who received the AZD1222 COVID-19 vaccine. The chain is built from TRBV9 and TRBJ2-7, with a tentative D call TRBD2 (5 bases). Sequenced material: peripheral blood, taken 28 days after the second AZD1222 dose. CDR3 nucleotides: TGTGCCAGCAGCGTAGGGTGGGGATCGGGGTACGAGCAGTACTTC. Residues: CASSVGWGSGYEQYF.